This TCR beta chain was recorded in a study of technical replicates of blood from several donors. CDR3 length equals 15 residues. Germline V lookup: CDR1 SGHTS, CDR2 YDEGEE. Trimming shortened V by 7 bases and J by 3 bases, and 20 bases separated the two germline ends. Sequencing used immunoSEQ multiplex PCR; TCRdb keeps in-frame clones, though not all of them. The sample lists over 60,000 clones; 85% to 90% were seen once. The sequence was obtained from a human donor in good health. Some clones in this sample may be carry-over from other donors' samples. J is TRBJ2-7 and V is TRBV5-8; D may be TRBD1 (6 bases). Sequencing input: PBMCs. CDR3 nucleotides: TGTGCCAGCCGCCAAGATCCAGGGGCTCGCTACGAGCAGTACTTC. This encodes CASRQDPGARYEQYF.